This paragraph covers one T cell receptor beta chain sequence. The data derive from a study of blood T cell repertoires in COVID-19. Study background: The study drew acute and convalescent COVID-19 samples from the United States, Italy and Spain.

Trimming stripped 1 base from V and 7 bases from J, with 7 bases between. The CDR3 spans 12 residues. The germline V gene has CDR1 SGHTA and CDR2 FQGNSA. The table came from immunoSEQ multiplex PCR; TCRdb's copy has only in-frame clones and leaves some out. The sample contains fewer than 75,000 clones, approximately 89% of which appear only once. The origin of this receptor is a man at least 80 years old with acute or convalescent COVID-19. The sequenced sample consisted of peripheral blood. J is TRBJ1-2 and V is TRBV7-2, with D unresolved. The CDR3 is CASSLERSGYTF. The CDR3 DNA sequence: TGTGCCAGCAGCTTAGAGCGGAGTGGCTACACCTTC.